The rows below give T cell receptor beta chains drawn from one sample of a study of OX40 agonist ivuxolimab in advanced cancers. Measured with immunoSEQ multiplex PCR; TCRdb has only the in-frame clones, and not every one. The sample yields tens of thousands of clones, 87% seen once. The material was CD4+ or CD8+ T cells sorted from blood, obtained in a trial of the OX40 agonist ivuxolimab. The receptors were gathered from an adult with an advanced solid tumor such as melanoma, head and neck, liver or kidney cancer. CDR3s include the opening cysteine and the closing phenylalanine or tryptophan. Fields, in order: V gene, D gene, J gene, clone size, CDR3 length, CDR3 protein, CDR3 DNA. The D gene is left open where the match is weak. Not all rows give a size; the values are once, few, many and, for expanded clones, a class.

>TRBV29-1|-|TRBJ1-4|-|13
CSVDGAGNEKLFF
TGCAGCGTTGACGGGGCCGGTAATGAAAAACTGTTTTTT
>TRBV5-6|-|TRBJ2-1|-|12
CASSLVGDEQFF
TGTGCCAGCAGCTTGGTTGGAGATGAGCAGTTCTTC
>TRBV7-2|TRBD2|TRBJ2-1|-|17
CASSELAGGPGYNEQFF
TGTGCCAGCAGCGAGCTAGCGGGGGGGCCGGGGTACAATGAGCAGTTCTTC
>TRBV23-1|-|TRBJ1-5|-|12
CASSQCEQPQHF
TGCGCCAGCAGTCAATGCGAACAGCCCCAGCATTTT
>TRBV4-3|TRBD1|TRBJ2-3|-|16
CASSQDQGARLDTQYF
TGCGCCAGCAGCCAAGATCAGGGGGCAAGGCTGGATACGCAGTATTTT
>TRBV19|-|TRBJ1-2|-|15
CASSVKGGLNYGYTF
TGTGCCAGTAGTGTAAAAGGGGGGCTCAACTATGGCTACACCTTC
>TRBV30|TRBD1|TRBJ2-7|-|14
CAWTPDRGSYEQYF
TGTGCCTGGACCCCCGACAGGGGCTCCTACGAGCAGTACTTC
>TRBV7-2|TRBD2|TRBJ2-5|-|15
CASSPPLAGDETQYF
TGTGCCAGCAGCCCACCCTTAGCGGGAGATGAGACCCAGTACTTC
>TRBV7-8|-|TRBJ1-2|-|17
CASSLMGVGGGGNGYTF
TGTGCCAGCAGCTTAATGGGGGTCGGCGGGGGAGGCAATGGCTACACCTTC
>TRBV6-5|TRBD1|TRBJ1-1|-|16
CASSYRLLQGATEAFF
TGTGCCAGCAGTTACCGATTGTTGCAGGGGGCTACTGAAGCTTTCTTT
>TRBV7-2|TRBD1|TRBJ2-2|once|19
CASSSHGILGGQVTGELFF
TGTGCCAGCAGCTCGCATGGGATATTAGGGGGACAGGTAACCGGGGAGCTGTTTTTT
>TRBV7-3|TRBD1|TRBJ1-1|-|15
CASSLSTGGNTEAFF
TGTGCCAGCAGCTTAAGCACAGGGGGCAACACTGAAGCTTTCTTT
>TRBV29-1|-|TRBJ2-1|-|16
CSVVSQGTFSYNEQFF
TGCAGCGTTGTGAGTCAGGGGACTTTCTCCTACAATGAGCAGTTCTTC
>TRBV5-1|-|TRBJ1-3|-|16
CASSLAGTGSGNTIYF
TGCGCCAGCAGCTTGGCCGGAACAGGGAGTGGAAACACCATATATTTT
>TRBV7-9|-|TRBJ1-4|-|13
CASSPRRDEKLFF
TGTGCCAGCAGCCCCCGACGGGACGAAAAACTGTTTTTT
>TRBV5-1|-|TRBJ2-2|once|16
CASSLARGARTGELFF
TGCGCCAGCAGCTTGGCTAGAGGGGCTCGCACCGGGGAGCTGTTTTTT
>TRBV19|TRBD1|TRBJ1-1|few|12
CASSQDRERAFF
TGTGCCAGTAGTCAGGACAGGGAGCGAGCTTTCTTT
>TRBV12-5|TRBD1|TRBJ1-2|-|14
CASGSSGTASGYTF
TGTGCTAGTGGTTCCTCCGGGACAGCGTCCGGCTACACCTTC
>TRBV30|TRBD1|TRBJ1-5|-|14
CAWSVGDRDQPQHF
TGTGCCTGGAGTGTAGGGGACAGGGATCAGCCCCAGCATTTT
>TRBV10-2|-|TRBJ1-5|-|13
CASSEGTVTSQHF
TGCGCCAGCAGTGAGGGGACTGTAACTTCCCAGCATTTT
>TRBV7-2|-|TRBJ2-3|-|17
CASSSLGPASSTDTQYF
TGTGCCAGCAGCTCCCTGGGTCCAGCGTCTAGCACAGATACGCAGTATTTT
>TRBV18|-|TRBJ1-1|-|12
CASSPAGAEAFF
TGTGCCAGCTCACCAGCCGGGGCTGAAGCTTTCTTT
>TRBV7-3|-|TRBJ2-7|-|13
CASSRDPNAEQYF
TGTGCCAGCAGCCGGGACCCGAATGCCGAGCAGTACTTC
>TRBV6-6|TRBD2|TRBJ2-7|-|14
CASSPAGAAYEQYF
TGTGCCAGCAGCCCAGCGGGGGCCGCCTACGAGCAGTACTTC
>TRBV6-1|-|TRBJ1-2|-|13
CASSEARIVSYTF
TGTGCCAGCAGTGAAGCGAGGATAGTTAGCTACACCTTC
>TRBV5-1|-|TRBJ1-1|-|13
CASSLAGNTEAFF
TGCGCCAGCAGCTTGGCCGGGAACACTGAAGCTTTCTTT
>TRBV28|-|TRBJ2-7|-|15
CASSLSGDPSYEQYF
TGTGCCAGCAGTTTATCCGGGGACCCCAGCTACGAGCAGTACTTC